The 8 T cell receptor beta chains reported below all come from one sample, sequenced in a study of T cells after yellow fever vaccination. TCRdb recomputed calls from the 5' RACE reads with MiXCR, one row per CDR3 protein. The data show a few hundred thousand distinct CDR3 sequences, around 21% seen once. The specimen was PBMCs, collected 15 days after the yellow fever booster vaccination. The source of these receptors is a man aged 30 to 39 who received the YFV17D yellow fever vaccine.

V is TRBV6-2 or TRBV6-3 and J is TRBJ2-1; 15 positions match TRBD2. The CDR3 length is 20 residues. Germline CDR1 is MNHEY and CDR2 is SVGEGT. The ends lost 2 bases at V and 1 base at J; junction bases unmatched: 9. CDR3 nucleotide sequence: TGTGCCAGCAGTTACACCGTAGGACTAGCGGGAGGGCCTTCCTACAATGAGCAGTTCTTC. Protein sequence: CASSYTVGLAGGPSYNEQFF.

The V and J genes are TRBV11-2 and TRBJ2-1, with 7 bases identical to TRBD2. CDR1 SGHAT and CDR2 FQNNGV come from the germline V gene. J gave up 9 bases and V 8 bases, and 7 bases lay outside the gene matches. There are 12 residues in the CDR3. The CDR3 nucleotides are TGTGCCAGCCGAATTGCGGGAGTTGAGCAGTTCTTC. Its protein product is CASRIAGVEQFF.

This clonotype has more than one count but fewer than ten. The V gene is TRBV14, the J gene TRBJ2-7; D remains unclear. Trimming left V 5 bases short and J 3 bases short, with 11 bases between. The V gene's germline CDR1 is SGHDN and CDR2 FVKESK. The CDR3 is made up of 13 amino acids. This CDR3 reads CASSSKAGYEQYF. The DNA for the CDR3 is TGTGCCAGCAGCTCCAAGGCCGGCTACGAGCAGTACTTC.

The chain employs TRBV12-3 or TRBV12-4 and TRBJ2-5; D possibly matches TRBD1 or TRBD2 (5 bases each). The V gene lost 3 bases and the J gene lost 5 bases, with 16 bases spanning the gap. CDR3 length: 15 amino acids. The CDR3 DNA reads TGTGCCAGCAGTTTTCCCGGGACCCCCAGGGAGACCCAGTACTTC. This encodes CASSFPGTPRETQYF.

CDR3 nucleotide sequence: TGTGCCAGCAGGTCGGAACCGAATCTCGGGGGCTCCTACAATGAGCAGTTCTTC. Encoded protein: CASRSEPNLGGSYNEQFF. The genes are TRBV2 and TRBJ2-1; possibly TRBD2 for D (6 bases). Germline V gives CDR1 SNHLY, CDR2 FYNNEI. The length of the CDR3 is 18 residues. V lost 6 bases, J lost 0 bases, and 21 bases lay in between.

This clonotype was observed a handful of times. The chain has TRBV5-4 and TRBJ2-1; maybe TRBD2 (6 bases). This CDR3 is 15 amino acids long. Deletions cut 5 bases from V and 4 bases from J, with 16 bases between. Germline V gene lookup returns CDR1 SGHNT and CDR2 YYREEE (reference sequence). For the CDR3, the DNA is TGTGCCAGCAGACCTCGGGAGAGCGTTTACAATGAGCAGTTCTTC. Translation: CASRPRESVYNEQFF.

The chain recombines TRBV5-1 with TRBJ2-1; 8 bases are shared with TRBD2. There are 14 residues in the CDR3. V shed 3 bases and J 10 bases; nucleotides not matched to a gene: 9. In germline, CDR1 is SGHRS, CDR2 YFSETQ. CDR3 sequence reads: CASSSSGSGWEQFF. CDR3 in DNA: TGCGCCAGCAGCTCCAGCGGGAGCGGGTGGGAGCAGTTCTTC.

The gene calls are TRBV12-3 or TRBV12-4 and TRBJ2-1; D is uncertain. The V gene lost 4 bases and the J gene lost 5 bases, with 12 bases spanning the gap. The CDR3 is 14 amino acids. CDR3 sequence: CASSSSYGHNEQFF. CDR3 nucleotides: TGTGCCAGCAGTTCTAGTTATGGCCACAATGAGCAGTTCTTC.